The 19 T cell receptor beta chains reported below all come from one sample, sequenced in a study of blood T cell repertoires in COVID-19 (dated by TCRdb to the early 2020s). The library came from the immunoSEQ multiplex PCR assay. Held by TCRdb, this immuneACCESS table contains in-frame sequences only and omits some clones. Under half of the omission traces to an unresolved V gene where checked; the cause of the rest is unknown. Present in this sample are 95,000 to 150,000 clones, about 85% of which were seen just once. Jointly, the top ten make up 11% of the sample. The sequenced sample was peripheral blood. Source of these receptors: an elderly man with acute or convalescent COVID-19.

The J gene is TRBJ2-5, the V gene TRBV19; 12 bases agree with TRBD2. V shed 2 bases and J 2 bases; nucleotides not matched to a gene: 3. The length of the CDR3 is 16 residues. Germline V gene sequence: CDR1 LNHDA, CDR2 SQIVND (reference sequence). The CDR3 bases are TGTGCCAGTAGTATACGACTAGCGGGAGATCAAGAGACCCAGTACTTC. Translated, it gives CASSIRLAGDQETQYF.

This sequence joins TRBV24-1 and TRBJ1-1, with 9 bases aligning to TRBD1. The trim removed 7 bases at V and 3 bases at J, leaving 2 bases unmatched. The CDR3 runs 13 residues. Germline V gene sequence: CDR1 KGHDR, CDR2 SFDVKD. The chain's CDR3 is CATRQGAYTEAFF. For the CDR3, the DNA is TGTGCCACCAGACAGGGGGCGTACACTGAAGCTTTCTTT.

This clone came up a few times. The chain couples TRBV7-6 to TRBJ2-2, with 7 bases lining up with TRBD2. The CDR3 consists of 16 residues. Trimming at V came to 3 bases and at J to 4 bases, leaving 8 bases not matched to a gene. Germline CDR1 is SGHVS and CDR2 is FNYEAQ. In nucleotides, the CDR3 is TGTGCCAGCAGCTTTAGTTTATCGGGGGGCACCGGGGAGCTGTTTTTT. It yields the protein CASSFSLSGGTGELFF. The variable domain in full, with the rest retrieved from reference TRBV7-6 and TRBJ2-2, is GAGVSQSPRYKVTKRGQDVALRCDPISGHVSLYWYRQALGQGPEFLTYFNYEAQQDKSGLPNDRFSAERPEGSISTLTIQRTEQRDSAMYRCASSFSLSGGTGELFFGEGSRLTVL.

V and J are TRBV5-6 and TRBJ1-5, with 8 bases identical to TRBD1. Trimming cost V 3 bases and J 2 bases; bases outside gene matches: 1. The germline V gene has CDR1 SGHDT and CDR2 YYEEEE. The CDR3 is 14 residues long. CDR3 in DNA: TGTGCCAGCAGCTCGGGACAGGGCAATCAGCCCCAGCATTTT. Translation gives CASSSGQGNQPQHF.

The J gene is TRBJ2-3, the V gene TRBV7-3; the D is unclear. The germline V gene encodes CDR1 SGHTA and CDR2 FQGTGA. Deletions cut 5 bases from V and 1 base from J, with 10 bases between. The CDR3 is made up of 14 amino acids. The CDR3 coding sequence is TGTGCCAGCAGCGTAGGCCGGGGCACAGATACGCAGTATTTT. Its protein product is CASSVGRGTDTQYF.

Only one count was recorded for this clone. The chain carries TRBV5-1 and TRBJ2-2; 9 bases are shared with TRBD1. Germline lookup yields CDR1 SGHRS and CDR2 YFSETQ. V dropped 4 bases and J dropped 5; count of bases not matched to a gene: 12. The CDR3 is made up of 17 amino acids. The CDR3 DNA reads TGCGCCAGCAGCCCAGGACAGGGGAAGGAGTTGACCGGGGAGCTGTTTTTT. It encodes CASSPGQGKELTGELFF.

V is TRBV29-1 and J is TRBJ2-3; possible D gene TRBD2, 6 bases. V was shortened by 3 bases and J by 5 bases, with 12 bases between the two germline ends. The germline gives CDR1 SQVTM, CDR2 ANQGSEA. The CDR3 runs 13 residues. The CDR3 is CSVDGLLQDTQYF. The CDR3 DNA reads as TGCAGCGTTGACGGACTATTACAAGATACGCAGTATTTT.

CDR3 DNA: TGTGCCAGCAGCCAAAGGGGTCAGGGGGCTGTGGGCTACACCTTC. Its translation is CASSQRGQGAVGYTF. J is TRBJ1-2 and V is TRBV7-2; 8 bases are a match to TRBD1. V shed 5 bases and J 8 bases; nucleotides not matched to a gene: 13. This CDR3 has 15 amino acids. Germline CDR1 reads SGHTA; CDR2 reads FQGNSA.

This clone appeared a single time. This chain connects TRBV7-6 to TRBJ2-7; 9 positions match TRBD2. Trimming removed 5 bases from V and 0 bases from J; junction bases left unmatched: 5. In germline, CDR1 is SGHVS, CDR2 FNYEAQ. The CDR3 loop spans 15 amino acids. CDR3 protein: CASSPSGGPSYEQYF. CDR3 DNA: TGTGCCAGCAGCCCAAGCGGGGGGCCCTCCTACGAGCAGTACTTC.

J is TRBJ1-5 and V is TRBV6-5; a possible D gene is TRBD1 (5 bases). V shed 4 bases and J shed 6 bases, with 10 bases lying between them. This CDR3 is 13 amino acids long. Germline lookup yields CDR1 MNHEY and CDR2 SVGAGI. The CDR3 sequence is CASSSGGSQPQHF. The CDR3 DNA sequence: TGTGCCAGCAGTTCCGGGGGGAGTCAGCCCCAGCATTTT.

This chain connects TRBV2 to TRBJ1-2, with TRBD1 matching over 10 bases. The CDR3 extends over 14 amino acids. Per the germline V gene, CDR1 is SNHLY and CDR2 is FYNNEI. V gave up 6 bases and J gave up 7 bases; unmatched junction bases: 8. CDR3 in amino acids: CASRGTGVSGGYTF. CDR3 coding DNA: TGTGCCAGCAGAGGGACAGGGGTCTCGGGTGGCTACACCTTC. The variable domain in full, with the rest retrieved from reference TRBV2 and TRBJ1-2, is EPEVTQTPSHQVTQMGQEVILRCVPISNHLYFYWYRQILGQKVEFLVSFYNNEISEKSEIFDDQFSVERPDGSNFTLKIRSTKLEDSAMYFCASRGTGVSGGYTFGSGTRLTVV.

This clone was seen a few times. The chain couples TRBV2 to TRBJ1-2, with D uncertain. Trimming removed 4 bases at V and 7 bases at J, with 13 bases between. Germline CDR1 is SNHLY and CDR2 is FYNNEI. This CDR3 has 13 amino acids. The CDR3, as DNA: TGTGCCAGCAGTGTTGAGACCACGGGTGGCTACACCTTC. Protein sequence: CASSVETTGGYTF.

The V call is TRBV30, the J call TRBJ2-7; TRBD2 is a possible D gene (5 bases). The CDR3 covers 13 residues. The germline V gene encodes CDR1 GTSNPN and CDR2 SVGIG (reference sequence). V was pared by 2 bases and J by 2 bases, with 10 bases between. The CDR3 DNA reads as TGTGCCTGGAGTCTAGCTGCCACCTACGAGCAGTACTTC. This codes for CAWSLAATYEQYF.

The chain recombines TRBV29-1 with TRBJ2-3; 9 nucleotides line up with TRBD2. The germline V gene has CDR1 SQVTM and CDR2 ANQGSEA. V dropped 0 bases and J dropped 3; count of bases not matched to a gene: 7. CDR3 length: 16 amino acids. DNA of the CDR3: TGCAGCGTTGAAGATGGTTCTAGCGGGATGACAGATACGCAGTATTTT. Encoded protein: CSVEDGSSGMTDTQYF.

The table lists this clone with a few counts. The chain uses TRBV7-3 and TRBJ2-1; D unresolved. This CDR3 has 12 residues. CDR1 and CDR2 (germline): SGHTA, FQGTGA. The ends were cut back, 6 bases at V and 9 bases at J, with 12 bases in the middle. The DNA for the CDR3 is TGTGCCAGCAGTTTCTACGGTGCTGAGCAGTTCTTC. It yields the protein CASSFYGAEQFF.

This clone was recorded only once. This sequence joins TRBV5-1 and TRBJ1-2, with unresolved D. The ends were cut back, 0 bases at V and 2 bases at J, with 8 bases in the middle. The CDR3 is 14 residues long. Germline CDR1 reads SGHRS; CDR2 reads YFSETQ. CDR3 sequence reads: CASSLGAENYGYTF. The CDR3 DNA is TGCGCCAGCAGCTTGGGTGCAGAAAACTATGGCTACACCTTC.

J is TRBJ2-7 and V is TRBV5-4; 9 bases are a match to TRBD2. J was trimmed by 3 bases and V by 9 bases; bases with no gene match: 10. The CDR3 is 14 residues long. CDR1 and CDR2 from the germline V gene are SGHNT and YYREEE (reference sequence). The CDR3 protein is CATGSSGAYYEQYF. As DNA, the CDR3 is TGTGCCACTGGGTCTAGCGGGGCATACTACGAGCAGTACTTC.

J is TRBJ1-1 and V is TRBV19, with 9 bases matching TRBD1. After removal of 5 bases from V and 0 bases from J, the junction contained 10 bases not matched to a gene. There are 17 residues in the CDR3. Germline CDR1 LNHDA, CDR2 SQIVND (reference sequence). The CDR3 spells CASSLRDRAPLNTEAFF. CDR3 bases: TGTGCCAGTAGTCTCCGGGACAGGGCTCCCCTGAACACTGAAGCTTTCTTT.

The chain joins TRBV5-1 to TRBJ1-6; D is possibly TRBD1 (6 bases). V was pared by 4 bases and J by 0 bases, with 17 bases between. CDR3 length equals 18 residues. Germline lookup yields CDR1 SGHRS and CDR2 YFSETQ. The chain's CDR3 is CASSPAFTGSSYNSPLHF. In DNA form, the CDR3 reads TGCGCCAGCAGCCCCGCTTTTACAGGGAGCTCCTATAATTCACCCCTCCACTTT.